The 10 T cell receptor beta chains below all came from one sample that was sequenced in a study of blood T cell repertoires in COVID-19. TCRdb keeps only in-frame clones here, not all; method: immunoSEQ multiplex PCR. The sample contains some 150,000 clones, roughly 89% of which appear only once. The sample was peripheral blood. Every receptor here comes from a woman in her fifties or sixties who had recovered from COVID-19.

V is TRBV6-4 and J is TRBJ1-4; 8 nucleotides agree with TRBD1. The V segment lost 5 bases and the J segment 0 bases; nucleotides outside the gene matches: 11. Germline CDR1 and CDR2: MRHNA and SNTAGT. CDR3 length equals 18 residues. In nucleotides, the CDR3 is TGTGCCAGCAGTTCAAGGGGGGGACAGGTCTCAACTAATGAAAAACTGTTTTTT. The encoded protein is CASSSRGGQVSTNEKLFF.

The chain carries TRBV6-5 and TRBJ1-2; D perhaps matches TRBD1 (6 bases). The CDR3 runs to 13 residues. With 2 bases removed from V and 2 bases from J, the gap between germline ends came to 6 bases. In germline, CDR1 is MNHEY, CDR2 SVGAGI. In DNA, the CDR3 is TGTGCCAGCAGTTACGGACAGAACTATGGCTACACCTTC. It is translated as CASSYGQNYGYTF.

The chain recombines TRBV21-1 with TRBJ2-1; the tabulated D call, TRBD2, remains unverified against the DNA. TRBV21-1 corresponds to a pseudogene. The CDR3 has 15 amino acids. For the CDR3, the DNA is TGTGCCAGCAGCGAACGACTAGCGGGGGAGAATGAGCAGTTCTTC. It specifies CASSERLAGENEQFF.

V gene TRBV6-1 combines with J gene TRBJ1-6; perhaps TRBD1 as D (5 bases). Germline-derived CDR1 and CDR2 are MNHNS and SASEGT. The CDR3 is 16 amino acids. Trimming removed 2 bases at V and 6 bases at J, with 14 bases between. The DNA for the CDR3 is TGTGCCAGCAGTGAATTGGCGGGGGTTGGTAATTCACCCCTCCACTTT. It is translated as CASSELAGVGNSPLHF.

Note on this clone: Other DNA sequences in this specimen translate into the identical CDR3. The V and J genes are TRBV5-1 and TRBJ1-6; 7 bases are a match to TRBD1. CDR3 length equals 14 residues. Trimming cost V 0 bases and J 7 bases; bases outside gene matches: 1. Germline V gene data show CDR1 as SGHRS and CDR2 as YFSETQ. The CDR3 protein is CASSLDRGNSPLHF. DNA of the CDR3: TGCGCCAGCAGCTTGGACAGGGGAAATTCACCCCTCCACTTT.

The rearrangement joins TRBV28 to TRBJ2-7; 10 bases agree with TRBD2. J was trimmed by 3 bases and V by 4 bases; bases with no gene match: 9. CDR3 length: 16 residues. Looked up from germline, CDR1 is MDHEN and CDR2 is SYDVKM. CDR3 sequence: CASSSIPGTSDYEQYF. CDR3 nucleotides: TGTGCCAGCAGTTCGATCCCCGGGACTAGCGACTACGAGCAGTACTTC. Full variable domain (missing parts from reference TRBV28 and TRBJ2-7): DVKVTQSSRYLVKRTGEKVFLECVQDMDHENMFWYRQDPGLGLRLIYFSYDVKMKEKGDIPEGYSVSREKKERFSLILESASTNQTSMYLCASSSIPGTSDYEQYFGPGTRLTVT.

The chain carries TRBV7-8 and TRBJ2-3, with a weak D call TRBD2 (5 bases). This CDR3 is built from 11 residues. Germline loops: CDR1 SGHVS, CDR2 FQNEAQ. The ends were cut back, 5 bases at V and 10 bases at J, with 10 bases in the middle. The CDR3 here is CASSPGNPQYF. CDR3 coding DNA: TGTGCCAGCAGCCCGGGAAATCCGCAGTATTTT.

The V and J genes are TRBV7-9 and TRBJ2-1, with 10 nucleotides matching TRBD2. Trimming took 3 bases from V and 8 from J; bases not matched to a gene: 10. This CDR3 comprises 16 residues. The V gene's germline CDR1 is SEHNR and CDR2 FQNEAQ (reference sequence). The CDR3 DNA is TGTGCCAGCAGCTTTGCCAAGCGGGGGGGCCTGGATGAGCAGTTCTTC. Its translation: CASSFAKRGGLDEQFF. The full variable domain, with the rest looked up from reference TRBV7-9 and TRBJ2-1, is DTGVSQNPRHKITKRGQNVTFRCDPISEHNRLYWYRQTLGQGPEFLTYFQNEAQLEKSRLLSDRFSAERPKGSFSTLEIQRTEQGDSAMYLCASSFAKRGGLDEQFFGPGTRLTVL.

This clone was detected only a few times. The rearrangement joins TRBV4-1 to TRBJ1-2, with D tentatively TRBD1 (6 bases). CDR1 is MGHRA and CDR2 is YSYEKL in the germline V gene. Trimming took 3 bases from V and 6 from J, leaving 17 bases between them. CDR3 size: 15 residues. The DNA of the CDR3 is TGCGCCAGCAGCCAGCAGCTCGACAGGCTGCATGGCTACACCTTC. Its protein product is CASSQQLDRLHGYTF.

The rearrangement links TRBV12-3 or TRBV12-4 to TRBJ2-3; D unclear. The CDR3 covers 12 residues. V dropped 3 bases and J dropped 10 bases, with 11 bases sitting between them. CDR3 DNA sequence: TGTGCCAGCAGTTTGGGCAGCCTACCGCAGTATTTT. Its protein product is CASSLGSLPQYF.